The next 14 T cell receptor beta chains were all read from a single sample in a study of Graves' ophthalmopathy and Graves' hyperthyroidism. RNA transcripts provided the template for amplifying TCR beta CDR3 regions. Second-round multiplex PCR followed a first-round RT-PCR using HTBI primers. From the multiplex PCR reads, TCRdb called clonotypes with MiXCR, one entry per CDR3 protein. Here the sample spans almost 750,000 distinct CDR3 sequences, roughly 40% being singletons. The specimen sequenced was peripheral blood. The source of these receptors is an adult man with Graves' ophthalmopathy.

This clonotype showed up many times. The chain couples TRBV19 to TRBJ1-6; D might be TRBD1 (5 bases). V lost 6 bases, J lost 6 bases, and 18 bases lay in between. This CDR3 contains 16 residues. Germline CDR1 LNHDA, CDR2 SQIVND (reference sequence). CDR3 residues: CASSEGTPIVNSPLHF. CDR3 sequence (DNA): TGTGCCAGTAGCGAGGGGACTCCCATAGTTAATTCACCCCTCCACTTT.

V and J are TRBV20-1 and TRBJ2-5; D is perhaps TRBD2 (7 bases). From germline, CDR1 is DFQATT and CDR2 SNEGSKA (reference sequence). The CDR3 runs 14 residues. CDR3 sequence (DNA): TGCAGCACTCCAGGGGCCGAGGGAGGGGGGACCCAGTACTTC. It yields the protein CSTPGAEGGGTQYF.

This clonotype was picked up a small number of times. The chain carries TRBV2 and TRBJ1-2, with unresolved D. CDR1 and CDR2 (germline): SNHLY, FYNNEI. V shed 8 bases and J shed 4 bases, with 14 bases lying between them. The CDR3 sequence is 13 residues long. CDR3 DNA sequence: TGTGCCAGCTCACCACGGGAAGGCTATGGCTACACCTTC. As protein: CASSPREGYGYTF.

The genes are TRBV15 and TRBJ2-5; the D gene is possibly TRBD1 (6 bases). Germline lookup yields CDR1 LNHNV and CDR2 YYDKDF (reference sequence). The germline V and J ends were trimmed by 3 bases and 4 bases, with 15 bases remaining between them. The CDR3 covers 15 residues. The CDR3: CATSRDSLVGETQYF. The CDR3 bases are TGTGCCACCAGCAGGGACAGCTTAGTAGGAGAGACCCAGTACTTC. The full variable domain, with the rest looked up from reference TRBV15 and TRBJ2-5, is DAMVIQNPRYQVTQFGKPVTLSCSQTLNHNVMYWYQQKSSQAPKLLFHYYDKDFNNEADTPDNFQSRRPNTSFCFLDIRSPGLGDTAMYLCATSRDSLVGETQYFGPGTRLLVL.

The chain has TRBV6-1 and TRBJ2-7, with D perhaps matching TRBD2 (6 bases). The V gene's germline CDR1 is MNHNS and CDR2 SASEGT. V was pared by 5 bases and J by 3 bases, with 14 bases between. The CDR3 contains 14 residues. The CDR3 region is CASSREGRGYEQYF. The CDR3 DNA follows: TGTGCCAGCAGTAGAGAAGGGCGGGGCTACGAGCAGTACTTC.

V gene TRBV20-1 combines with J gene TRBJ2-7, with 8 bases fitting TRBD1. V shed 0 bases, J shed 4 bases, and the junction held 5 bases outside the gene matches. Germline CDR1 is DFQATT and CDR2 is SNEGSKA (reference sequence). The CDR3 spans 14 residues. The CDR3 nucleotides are TGCAGTGCTAGAGATCTAAGACAGGGGTACGAGCAGTACTTC. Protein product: CSARDLRQGYEQYF.

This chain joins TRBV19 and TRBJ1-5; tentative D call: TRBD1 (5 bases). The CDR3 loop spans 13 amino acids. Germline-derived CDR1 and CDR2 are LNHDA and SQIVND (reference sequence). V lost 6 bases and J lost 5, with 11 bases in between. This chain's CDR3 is CASSQGLDQPQHF. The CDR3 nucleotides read TGTGCCAGTAGCCAGGGTTTGGATCAGCCCCAGCATTTT.

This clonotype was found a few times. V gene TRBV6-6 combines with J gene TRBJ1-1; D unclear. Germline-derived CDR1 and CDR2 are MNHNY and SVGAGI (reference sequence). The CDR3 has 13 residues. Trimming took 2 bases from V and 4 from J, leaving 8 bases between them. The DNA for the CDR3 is TGTGCCAGCAGTTACGTGGTCTCCACTGAAGCTTTCTTT. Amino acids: CASSYVVSTEAFF.

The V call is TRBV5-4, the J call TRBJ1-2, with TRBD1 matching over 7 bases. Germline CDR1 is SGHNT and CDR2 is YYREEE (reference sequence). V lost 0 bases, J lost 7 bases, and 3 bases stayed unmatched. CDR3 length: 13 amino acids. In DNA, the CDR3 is TGTGCCAGCAGCTTGGAACAGGGGAGTGGCTACACCTTC. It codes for CASSLEQGSGYTF.

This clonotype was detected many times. The CDR3 bases are TGTGCCACCAGTGATTCCGGGACAGGGTATCGCGGCTACACCTTC. Residues: CATSDSGTGYRGYTF. The chain links TRBV24-1 to TRBJ1-2, with TRBD1 matching over 9 bases. The ends lost 2 bases at V and 8 bases at J; junction bases unmatched: 8. Germline V gene lookup returns CDR1 KGHDR and CDR2 SFDVKD. The CDR3 totals 15 residues.

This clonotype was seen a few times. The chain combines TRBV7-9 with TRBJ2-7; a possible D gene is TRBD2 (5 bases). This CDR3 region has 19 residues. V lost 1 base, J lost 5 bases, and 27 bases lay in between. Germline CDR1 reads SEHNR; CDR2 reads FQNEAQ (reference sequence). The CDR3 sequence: CASSLGPGSAGPPAHEQYF. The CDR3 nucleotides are TGTGCCAGCAGCTTAGGTCCCGGGTCGGCGGGTCCTCCGGCCCACGAGCAGTACTTC.

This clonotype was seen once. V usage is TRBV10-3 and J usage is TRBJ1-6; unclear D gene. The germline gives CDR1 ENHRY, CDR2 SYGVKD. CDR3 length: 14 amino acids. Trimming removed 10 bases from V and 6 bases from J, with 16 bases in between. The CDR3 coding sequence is TGTGCCAGCAATTACCAGGCGTTTAATTCACCCCTCCACTTT. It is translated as CASNYQAFNSPLHF.

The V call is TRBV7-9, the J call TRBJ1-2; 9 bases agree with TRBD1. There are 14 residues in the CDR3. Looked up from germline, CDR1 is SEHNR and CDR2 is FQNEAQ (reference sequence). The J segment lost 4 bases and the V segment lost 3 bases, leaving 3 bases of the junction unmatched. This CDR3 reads CASSLTGQGYGYTF. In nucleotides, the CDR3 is TGTGCCAGCAGCTTGACGGGACAGGGCTATGGCTACACCTTC.

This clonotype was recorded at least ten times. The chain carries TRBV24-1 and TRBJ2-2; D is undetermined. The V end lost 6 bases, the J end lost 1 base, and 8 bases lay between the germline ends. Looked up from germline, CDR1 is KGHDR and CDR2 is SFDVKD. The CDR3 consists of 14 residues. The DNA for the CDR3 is TGTGCCACCAGTAACCGGCGGAACACCGGGGAGCTGTTTTTT. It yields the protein CATSNRRNTGELFF.